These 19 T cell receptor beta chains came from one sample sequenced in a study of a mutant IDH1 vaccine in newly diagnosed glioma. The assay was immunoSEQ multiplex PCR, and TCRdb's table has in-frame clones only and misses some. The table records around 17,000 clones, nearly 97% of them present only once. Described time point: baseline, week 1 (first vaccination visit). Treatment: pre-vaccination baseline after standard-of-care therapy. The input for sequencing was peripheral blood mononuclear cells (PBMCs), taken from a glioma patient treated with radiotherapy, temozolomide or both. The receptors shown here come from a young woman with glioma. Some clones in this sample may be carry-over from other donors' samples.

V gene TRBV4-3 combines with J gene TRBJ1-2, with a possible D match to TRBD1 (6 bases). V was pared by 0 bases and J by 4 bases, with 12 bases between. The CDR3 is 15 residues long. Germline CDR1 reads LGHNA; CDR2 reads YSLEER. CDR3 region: CASSQDSRGGYGYTF. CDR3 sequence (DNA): TGCGCCAGCAGCCAAGATTCCAGGGGCGGCTATGGCTACACCTTC.

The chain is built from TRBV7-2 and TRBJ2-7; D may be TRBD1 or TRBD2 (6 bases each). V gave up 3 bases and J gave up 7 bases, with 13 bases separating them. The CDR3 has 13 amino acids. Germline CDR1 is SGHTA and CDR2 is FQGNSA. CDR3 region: CASSFPGAWEQYF. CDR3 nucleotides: TGTGCCAGCAGCTTCCCGGGGGCGTGGGAGCAGTACTTC.

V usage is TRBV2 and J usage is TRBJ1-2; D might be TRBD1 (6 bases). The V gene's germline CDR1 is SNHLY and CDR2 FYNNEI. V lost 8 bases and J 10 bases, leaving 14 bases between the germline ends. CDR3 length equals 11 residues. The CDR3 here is CASGLDRPYTF. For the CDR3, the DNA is TGTGCCAGCGGGTTGGACAGACCCTACACCTTC.

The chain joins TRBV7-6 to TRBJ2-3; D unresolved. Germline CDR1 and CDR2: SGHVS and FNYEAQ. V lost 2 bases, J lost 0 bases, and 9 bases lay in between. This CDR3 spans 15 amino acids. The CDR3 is CASSLMAPSTDTQYF. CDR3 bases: TGTGCCAGCAGCTTAATGGCACCTAGCACAGATACGCAGTATTTT.

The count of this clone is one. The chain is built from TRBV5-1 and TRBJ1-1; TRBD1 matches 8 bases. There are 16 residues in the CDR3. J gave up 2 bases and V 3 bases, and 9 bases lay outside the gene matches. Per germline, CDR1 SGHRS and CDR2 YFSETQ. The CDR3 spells CASSSTPDRGNTEAFF. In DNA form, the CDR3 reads TGCGCCAGCAGCTCAACCCCCGACAGGGGTAACACTGAAGCTTTCTTT.

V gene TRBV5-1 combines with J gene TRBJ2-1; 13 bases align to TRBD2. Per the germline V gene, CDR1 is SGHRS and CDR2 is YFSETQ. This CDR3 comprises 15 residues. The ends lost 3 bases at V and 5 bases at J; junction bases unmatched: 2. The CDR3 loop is CASSSGTSGNNEQFF. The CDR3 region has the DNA TGCGCCAGCAGCTCAGGGACTAGCGGGAACAATGAGCAGTTCTTC.

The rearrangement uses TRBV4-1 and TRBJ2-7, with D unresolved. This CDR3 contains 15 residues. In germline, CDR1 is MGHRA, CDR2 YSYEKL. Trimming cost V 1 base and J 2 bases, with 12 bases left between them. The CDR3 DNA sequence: TGCGCCAGCAGCCAAGGTCGGATCAGCACCTACGAGCAGTACTTC. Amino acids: CASSQGRISTYEQYF.

The CDR3 DNA reads TGTGCCAGCAAGAGACCAGGGGGCTCCTACGAGCAGTACTTC. This sequence encodes CASKRPGGSYEQYF. The rearrangement joins TRBV27 to TRBJ2-7; 7 bases match TRBD1. J lost 0 bases, V lost 7 bases, and 6 bases had no gene match. CDR1 and CDR2 (germline): MNHEY, SMNVEV (reference sequence). The CDR3 contains 14 residues.

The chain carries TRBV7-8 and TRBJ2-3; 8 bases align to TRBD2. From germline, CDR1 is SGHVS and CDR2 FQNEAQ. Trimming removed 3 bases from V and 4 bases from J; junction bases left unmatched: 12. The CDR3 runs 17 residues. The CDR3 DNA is TGTGCCAGCAGCTTCCGGATTCGGGGGGGCGGGGCAGATACGCAGTATTTT. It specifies CASSFRIRGGGADTQYF.

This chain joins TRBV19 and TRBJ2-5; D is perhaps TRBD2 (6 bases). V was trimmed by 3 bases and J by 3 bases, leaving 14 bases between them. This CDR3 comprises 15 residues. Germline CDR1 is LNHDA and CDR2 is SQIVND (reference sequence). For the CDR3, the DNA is TGTGCCAGTAGTATGGGTTCCGGAGGGAAAGAGACCCAGTACTTC. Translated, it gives CASSMGSGGKETQYF. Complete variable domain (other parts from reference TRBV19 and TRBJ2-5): DGGITQSPKYLFRKEGQNVTLSCEQNLNHDAMYWYRQDPGQGLRLIYYSQIVNDFQKGDIAEGYSVSREKKESFPLTVTSAQKNPTAFYLCASSMGSGGKETQYFGPGTRLLVL.

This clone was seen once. The CDR3 protein is CASSLSDIAGGSTDTQYF. In nucleotides, the CDR3 is TGTGCCAGCAGTTTATCAGACATAGCGGGAGGGAGCACAGATACGCAGTATTTT. The chain is built from TRBV28 and TRBJ2-3; 11 bases are a match to TRBD2. Losses at the gene ends were 1 base for V and 0 bases for J; bases not matched to a gene: 6. CDR1 is MDHEN, CDR2 SYDVKM, per germline. This CDR3 is 18 amino acids long.

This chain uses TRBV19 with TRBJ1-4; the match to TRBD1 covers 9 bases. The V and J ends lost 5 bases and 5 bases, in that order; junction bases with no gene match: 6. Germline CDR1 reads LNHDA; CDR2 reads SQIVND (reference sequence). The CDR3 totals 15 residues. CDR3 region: CASSYRDRVNEKLFF. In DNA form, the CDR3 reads TGTGCCAGTAGTTACCGGGACAGGGTCAATGAAAAACTGTTTTTT.

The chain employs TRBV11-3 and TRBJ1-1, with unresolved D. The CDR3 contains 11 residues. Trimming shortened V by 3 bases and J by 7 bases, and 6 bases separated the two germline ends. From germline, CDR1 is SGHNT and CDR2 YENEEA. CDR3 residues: CASSFRLEAFF. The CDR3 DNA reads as TGTGCCAGCAGCTTCAGACTTGAAGCTTTCTTT.

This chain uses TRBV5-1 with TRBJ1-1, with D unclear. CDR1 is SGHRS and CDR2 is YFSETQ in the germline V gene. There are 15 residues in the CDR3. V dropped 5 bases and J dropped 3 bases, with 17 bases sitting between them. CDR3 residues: CASRIEGGEYTEAFF. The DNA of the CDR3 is TGCGCCAGCAGAATAGAGGGAGGTGAATACACTGAAGCTTTCTTT.

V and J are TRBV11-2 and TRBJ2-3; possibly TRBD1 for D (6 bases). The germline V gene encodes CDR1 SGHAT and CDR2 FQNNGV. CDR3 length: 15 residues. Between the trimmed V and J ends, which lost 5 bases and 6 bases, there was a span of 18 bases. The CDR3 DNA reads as TGTGCCAGCAGCCTTACCAGGGGCCGCCTGGATACGCAGTATTTT. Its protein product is CASSLTRGRLDTQYF. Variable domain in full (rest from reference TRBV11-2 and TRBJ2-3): EAGVAQSPRYKIIEKRQSVAFWCNPISGHATLYWYQQILGQGPKLLIQFQNNGVVDDSQLPKDRFSAERLKGVDSTLKIQPAKLEDSAVYLCASSLTRGRLDTQYFGPGTRLTVL.

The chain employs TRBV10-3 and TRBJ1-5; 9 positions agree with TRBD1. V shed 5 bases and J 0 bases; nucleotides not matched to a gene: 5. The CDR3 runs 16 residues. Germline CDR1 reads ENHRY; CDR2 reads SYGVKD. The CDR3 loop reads CAISPGQGYSNQPQHF. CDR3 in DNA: TGTGCCATCAGTCCGGGACAGGGCTATAGCAATCAGCCCCAGCATTTT.

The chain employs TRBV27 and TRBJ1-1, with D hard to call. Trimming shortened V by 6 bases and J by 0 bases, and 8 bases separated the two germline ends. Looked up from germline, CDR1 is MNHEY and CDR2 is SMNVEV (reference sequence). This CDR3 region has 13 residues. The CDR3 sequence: CASSLYMNTEAFF. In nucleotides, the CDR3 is TGTGCCAGCAGCCTGTATATGAACACTGAAGCTTTCTTT.

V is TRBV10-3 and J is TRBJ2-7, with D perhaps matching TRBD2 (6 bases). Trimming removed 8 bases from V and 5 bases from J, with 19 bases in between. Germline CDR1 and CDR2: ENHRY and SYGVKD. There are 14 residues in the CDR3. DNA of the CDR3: TGTGCCATCCGGAGGGGCGTCTCGTACCACGAGCAGTACTTC. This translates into CAIRRGVSYHEQYF.

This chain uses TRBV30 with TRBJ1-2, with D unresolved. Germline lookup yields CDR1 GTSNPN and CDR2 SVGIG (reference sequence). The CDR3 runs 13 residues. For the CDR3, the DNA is TGTGCTATCGGGGAGGAACCCAACTATGGCTACACCTTC. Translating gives CAIGEEPNYGYTF.